This TCR beta chain was profiled in a study of blood T cell repertoires in COVID-19. On the study more broadly: There were acute and convalescent COVID-19 samples, and they came from the United States, Italy and Spain.

The table lists this clone with a count of one. CDR3 length equals 13 residues. V lost 5 bases and J lost 5; bases outside the gene matches: 3. CDR1 and CDR2 from the germline V gene are SGHRS and YFSETQ. In the study's own analysis: Amplified reference gene primers provided the basis for estimating nucleated cell counts. Repertoires were generated with immunoSEQ multiplex PCR, while TCRdb's copy carries only in-frame clones and drops some. That table gives V, J and clone size, and the DNA gave D and trimming. Of some 140,000 clones listed, roughly 85% are singletons. The source of this sequence is a man aged 60 to 69 with acute or convalescent COVID-19. The sequencing input was peripheral blood. The gene calls are TRBV5-1 and TRBJ1-5; 8 nucleotides match TRBD1. CDR3 nucleotides: TGCGCCAGCAGGGGACAGGTGGATCAGCCCCAGCATTTT. Its translation: CASRGQVDQPQHF. Full variable domain (remainder filled in from reference TRBV5-1 and TRBJ1-5): KAGVTQTPRYLIKTRGQQVTLSCSPISGHRSVSWYQQTPGQGLQFLFEYFSETQRNKGNFPGRFSGRQFSNSRSEMNVSTLELGDSALYLCASRGQVDQPQHFGDGTRLSIL.